This T cell receptor (beta chain) was sequenced in a study of Tregs in tolerant kidney transplant recipients. Overall study findings and caveats: Biological reproducibility was not directly addressed in this study. Few patients were studied, so findings need validation in larger groups. In tolerant patients, donor-specific Tregs outgrew total Tregs, suggesting antigen-driven expansion.

Here immunoSEQ multiplex PCR was the method, and the copy in TCRdb shows in-frame clones only, minus some. Here the sample spans 45,000 to 55,000 clones, roughly nine tenths being singletons. The nonmyeloablative bone marrow transplants came from related graft donors, with transient mixed chimerism. Unstimulated regulatory T cells (CD4+CD25+CD127-), CD4+CD25- non-regulatory cells, CD4 and CD8 cells were FACS-sorted from thawed PBMCs. Germline V gives CDR1 SGDLS, CDR2 YYNGEE. Trimming pared 1 base from V and 0 bases from J, leaving 4 bases between. This CDR3 comprises 14 residues. A note on this clone: Its specificity is unknown.

This clonotype was obtained from a human patient who received a combined kidney and bone marrow transplant. Part of the T cells may come from the graft donor. This specimen consisted of CD8+ T cells from blood (PBMCs), obtained 24 months after the transplant. This chain connects TRBV9 to TRBJ1-4, with unresolved D. CDR3 region: CASSVHATNEKLFF. The CDR3 nucleotides are TGTGCCAGCAGCGTACATGCAACTAATGAAAAACTGTTTTTT.